This T cell receptor (beta chain) derives from a study of cytomegalovirus exposure and HLA in healthy donors. The study's findings and limits: The study reported that TCR beta sequences accurately predicted HLA-A and HLA-B alleles in most subjects. Later, an analysis found that common viral pathogens appeared to be linked with several of the most significant clusters.

Remarks on this clone: As yet, its antigen is unknown.

PCR amplification relied on 60 Vbeta primers (plus 13 Jbeta primers). The protocol was immunoSEQ multiplex PCR, while the TCRdb copy is restricted to in-frame clones and leaves out a portion. The sample holds some 140,000 clones, around three quarters seen once. Trimming took 0 bases from V and 12 from J, leaving 16 bases between them. The CDR3 runs 13 residues. CDR1 is SGHRS and CDR2 is YFSETQ in the germline V gene. The sample was PBMCs. J is TRBJ2-7 and V is TRBV5-1; D is unresolved. This TCR derives from a woman in her thirties or forties in good health and CMV-seronegative. The CDR3 DNA reads TGCGCCAGCAGCTTGGGTGGAGCAAAGGAACTGTACTTC. Its protein product is CASSLGGAKELYF.